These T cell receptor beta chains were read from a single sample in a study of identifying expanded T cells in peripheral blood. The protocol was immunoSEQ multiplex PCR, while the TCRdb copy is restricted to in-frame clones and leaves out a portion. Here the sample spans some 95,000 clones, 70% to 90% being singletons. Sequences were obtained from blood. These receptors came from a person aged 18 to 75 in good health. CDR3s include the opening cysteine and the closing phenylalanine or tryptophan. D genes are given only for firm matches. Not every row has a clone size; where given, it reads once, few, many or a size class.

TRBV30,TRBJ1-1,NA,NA,TGTGCCTGGAGTGGGAGAGGGGGGACCACTGAAGCTTTCTTT,CAWSGRGGTTEAFF
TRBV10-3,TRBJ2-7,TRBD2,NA,TGTGCCATCAGTGAACAGGATAGCGGGAGGACCTACGAGCAGTACTTC,CAISEQDSGRTYEQYF
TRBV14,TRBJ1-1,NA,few,TGTGCCAGCAGCCAATCCAGAGCGGCGATTGAAGCTTTCTTT,CASSQSRAAIEAFF
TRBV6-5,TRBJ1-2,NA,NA,TGTGCCAGCACCAAGATAGCTACTCCAAACTATGGCTACACCTTC,CASTKIATPNYGYTF
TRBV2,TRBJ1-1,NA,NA,TGTGCCAGCATGGGGGGGAATCGGAACACTGAAGCTTTCTTT,CASMGGNRNTEAFF
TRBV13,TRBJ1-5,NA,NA,TGTGCCAGCAGCTTAGGGGAGAATCAGCCCCAGCATTTT,CASSLGENQPQHF
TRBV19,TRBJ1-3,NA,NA,TGTGCCAGTAGTACGGACCCTAGGAAGGGAGGAAACACCATATATTTT,CASSTDPRKGGNTIYF
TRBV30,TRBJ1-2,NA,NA,TGTGCCTGGAAGAGTGCTAACTATGGCTACACCTTC,CAWKSANYGYTF
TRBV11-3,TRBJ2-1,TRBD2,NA,TGTGCCAGCAGCCCGAGCGGGAGCCGTGGCAATGAGCAGTTCTTC,CASSPSGSRGNEQFF
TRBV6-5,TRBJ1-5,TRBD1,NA,TGTGCCAGCAGTACCGGGACAGGGGGTCAGCCCCAGCATTTT,CASSTGTGGQPQHF
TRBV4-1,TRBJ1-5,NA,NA,TGCGCCAGCAGCCAGGACGGGTCGTATCGGGCCAATCAGCCCCAGCATTTT,CASSQDGSYRANQPQHF
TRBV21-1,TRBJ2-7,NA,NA,TGTGCCAGCAGCAGGCCGGGGCACCCAGCCTACGAGCAGTACTTC,CASSRPGHPAYEQYF
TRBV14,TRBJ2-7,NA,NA,TGTGCCAGCAGCCAAGACTGGGTAAGCGTAGGATCCTACGAGCAGTACTTC,CASSQDWVSVGSYEQYF
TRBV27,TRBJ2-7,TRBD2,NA,TGTGCCAGCAGTGTTAGCGGGGGTTACGAGCAGTACTTC,CASSVSGGYEQYF
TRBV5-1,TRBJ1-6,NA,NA,TGCGCCAGCAGCCTCAGGAGCGGGGACAATAATTCACCCCTCCACTTT,CASSLRSGDNNSPLHF
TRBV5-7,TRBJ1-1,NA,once,TGTGCCAGCAGCTTGAGGGGGGGGCGGATGAACACTGAAGCTTTCTTT,CASSLRGGRMNTEAFF
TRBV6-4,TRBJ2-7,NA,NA,TGTGCCAACCCCGCGAGTCGACAGGTGCCGACCTACGAGCAGTACTTC,CANPASRQVPTYEQYF
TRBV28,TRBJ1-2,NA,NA,TGTGCCAGCAGACAATCCAGGGATCGGGATGGCTACACCTTC,CASRQSRDRDGYTF
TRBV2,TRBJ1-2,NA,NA,TGTGCCAGCAGGGAATTTACAGGGAGTACTAACTATGGCTACACCTTC,CASREFTGSTNYGYTF
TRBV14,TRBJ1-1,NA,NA,TGTGCCAGCAGCCAAAGCCTGAACACTGAAGCTTTCTTT,CASSQSLNTEAFF
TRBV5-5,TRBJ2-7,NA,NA,TGTGCCAGCAGCCCGGGCTACGAGCAGTACTTC,CASSPGYEQYF
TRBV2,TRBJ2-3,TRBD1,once,TGTGCCAGCGACGATTGGGGACAGAGCACAGATACGCAGTATTTT,CASDDWGQSTDTQYF
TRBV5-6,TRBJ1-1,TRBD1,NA,TGTGCCAGCAGCCAGCCAGGGGGCGGGAACACTGAAGCTTTCTTT,CASSQPGGGNTEAFF
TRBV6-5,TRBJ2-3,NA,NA,TGTGCCAGCAGTCGTAGGCCCGGCGGCACAGATACGCAGTATTTT,CASSRRPGGTDTQYF
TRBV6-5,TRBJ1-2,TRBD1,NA,TGTGCCAGCAGTTACTCGACAGGGTTAAACTATGGCTACACCTTC,CASSYSTGLNYGYTF
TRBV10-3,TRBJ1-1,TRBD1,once,TGTGCCATCATCAGGACAGGGGGCGTAGCTTTCTTT,CAIIRTGGVAFF
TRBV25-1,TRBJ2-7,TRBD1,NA,TGTGCCAGCAGGGACAGGGGGACCTACGAGCAGTACTTC,CASRDRGTYEQYF